A selection of T cell receptor beta chains follows, all from one sample in a study of identical twins. TCRdb re-called the 5' RACE reads with MiXCR, one entry per CDR3 protein. The sample records around 470,000 distinct CDR3 sequences, 13% to 15% being singletons. A further study also used this sample, focusing on yellow fever vaccine responses in identical twins.

Material for sequencing was CD4+ T cells sorted from blood. The receptors were sampled from a woman aged 18-29 years in good health. CDR3s include the opening cysteine and the closing phenylalanine or tryptophan. D genes are given only for firm matches. Clone sizes are given selectively: once, few, many, or a class where the clone is expanded.

clone_size	v_call	j_call	d_call	cdr3_nt	cdr3_aa
.	TRBV12-3/TRBV12-4	TRBJ2-7	TRBD2	TGTGCCAGCAGTTTTGTAGCGGGAGGAATCTACGAGCAGTACTTC	CASSFVAGGIYEQYF
.	TRBV6-5	TRBJ1-2	.	TGTGCCAGCAGTTACTCGGAAGTGCCCGGGGGAGACGGCTACACCTTC	CASSYSEVPGGDGYTF
many	TRBV19	TRBJ2-2	.	TGTGCCAGTAGTGGGAGTTCGACCGGGGAGCTGTTTTTT	CASSGSSTGELFF
few	TRBV11-2	TRBJ1-1	.	TGTGCCAGCAGCTTAAGGTCTCAGAACACTGAAGCTTTCTTT	CASSLRSQNTEAFF
.	TRBV14	TRBJ2-2	TRBD2	TGTGCCAGCAGCTTAGCGGGAGGGCCTCTCCGGGAGCTGTTTTTT	CASSLAGGPLRELFF
.	TRBV13	TRBJ1-2	.	TGTGCCAGCAGCTTAGTCCGGGGGATGGGGGGCTACACCTTC	CASSLVRGMGGYTF
many	TRBV12-3/TRBV12-4	TRBJ2-4	TRBD1	TGTGCCAGCAGTCTCGGGACAGGTCGGAACATTCAGTACTTC	CASSLGTGRNIQYF
.	TRBV5-1	TRBJ2-1	TRBD2	TGCGCCAGCAGCTTGGTGGGAGGGGACAATGAGCAGTTCTTC	CASSLVGGDNEQFF
once	TRBV11-2	TRBJ1-2	.	TGTGCCAGCAGCTTAGACAAATTCAGGTTCAGCGATGGCTACACCTTC	CASSLDKFRFSDGYTF
.	TRBV11-1	TRBJ2-6	TRBD2	TGTGCCAGCAGCTTTTCTGTTAGCGGGTACCTACCCTCTGGGGCCAACGTCCTGACTTTC	CASSFSVSGYLPSGANVLTF
many	TRBV18	TRBJ2-7	TRBD2	TGTGCCAGCTCTGCTAGCGGGCGGAGCTCCTACGAGCAGTACTTC	CASSASGRSSYEQYF
few	TRBV5-4	TRBJ2-7	.	TGTGCCAGCAGCAAGACAGCTTTAGGAGGGTACGAGCAGTACTTC	CASSKTALGGYEQYF
.	TRBV29-1	TRBJ1-5	TRBD1	TGCAGCGTCTCCGATAAACAGGGGTTGAATCAGCCCCAGCATTTT	CSVSDKQGLNQPQHF
many	TRBV10-3	TRBJ2-3	.	TGTGCCATCAGTGAGATTGGGGGAGGCGCAGATACGCAGTATTTT	CAISEIGGGADTQYF
.	TRBV15	TRBJ1-4	.	TGTGCCACCAGCCCCCGCCTAAGACCGAATAATGAAAAACTGTTTTTT	CATSPRLRPNNEKLFF
.	TRBV30	TRBJ1-1	.	TGTGCCTGGAGGGCTCCAGGGTTCACTGAAGCTTTCTTT	CAWRAPGFTEAFF